A single sample is the source of the 27 T cell receptor beta chains below, sequenced in a study of metastatic and nonmetastatic thyroid tumors. MiXCR reprocessed the PCR reads for TCRdb. The sample has around 6,600 clones; approximately 25% are singletons. Thyroid surgery was performed in patients who had received no treatment beforehand. The specimen sequenced was adjacent normal tissue. The receptors derive from a male donor with papillary thyroid cancer or a benign thyroid nodule (not recorded which). Some clones in this sample may be carry-over from other donors' samples.

The chain employs TRBV4-3 and TRBJ2-1, with a weak D call TRBD2 (6 bases). V lost 0 bases and J 8 bases, leaving 11 bases between the germline ends. The CDR3 loop spans 14 amino acids. Germline assignment: CDR1 LGHNA and CDR2 YSLEER. The DNA of the CDR3 is TGCGCCAGCAGCCAAGATTGGCGGGATCATGAGCAGTTCTTC. It yields the protein CASSQDWRDHEQFF.

By share, this clone ranks as medium-sized. The J gene is TRBJ2-3, the V gene TRBV7-2, with 9 bases that match TRBD2. J was trimmed by 4 bases and V by 5 bases; bases with no gene match: 4. The germline V gene encodes CDR1 SGHTA and CDR2 FQGNSA. CDR3 length equals 14 residues. The CDR3 region has the DNA TGTGCCAGCAGCAAACTAGCGGGTTCAGATACGCAGTATTTT. It encodes CASSKLAGSDTQYF.

This clone was counted at least ten times. The rearrangement uses TRBV2 and TRBJ2-3, with D maybe TRBD1 (6 bases). The CDR3 runs to 14 residues. Germline V CDR1 and CDR2: SNHLY, FYNNEI. The V end lost 6 bases, the J end lost 4 bases, and 14 bases lay between the germline ends. CDR3 protein: CASRGGLVADTQYF. The CDR3 region has the DNA TGTGCCAGCAGAGGGGGTCTAGTGGCAGATACGCAGTATTTT. The full variable domain, in which reference TRBV2 and TRBJ2-3 provide the parts outside the CDR3, is EPEVTQTPSHQVTQMGQEVILRCVPISNHLYFYWYRQILGQKVEFLVSFYNNEISEKSEIFDDQFSVERPDGSNFTLKIRSTKLEDSAMYFCASRGGLVADTQYFGPGTRLTVL.

The gene calls are TRBV4-1 and TRBJ1-5; D gene unclear. This CDR3 contains 15 residues. Germline V CDR1 and CDR2: MGHRA, YSYEKL. Trimming pared 1 base from V and 0 bases from J, leaving 7 bases between. CDR3 sequence reads: CASSQVSGSNQPQHF. The DNA of the CDR3 is TGCGCCAGCAGCCAAGTGTCAGGTAGCAATCAGCCCCAGCATTTT.

As regards this clone: The CDR3 does not end in the conserved phenylalanine or tryptophan, so this is likely a read error. The chain links TRBV27 to TRBJ2-3; perhaps TRBD2 as D (5 bases). Germline CDR1 is MNHEY and CDR2 is SMNVEV (reference sequence). CDR3 length equals 15 residues. The CDR3 region has the DNA TGTGCCAGCAGATTCGGGGTGGCGGGCACCGATACGCAGTATTTA. The encoded protein is CASRFGVAGTDTQYL.

This clone has more than one count but fewer than ten. The chain carries TRBV20-1 and TRBJ1-1; tentatively, D is TRBD1 (5 bases). The germline CDR1 and CDR2 sequences are DFQATT and SNEGSKA (reference sequence). The CDR3 is 14 amino acids. With 5 bases removed from V and 2 bases from J, the gap between germline ends came to 15 bases. The DNA for the CDR3 is TGCAGTGCTCGTACCACAGGTCTTAACACTGAAGCTTTCTTT. Residues: CSARTTGLNTEAFF.

By sample share, this clone is large. The chain joins TRBV30 to TRBJ1-6, with a weak D call TRBD1 (5 bases). V was pared by 1 base and J by 0 bases, with 16 bases between. The CDR3 covers 18 residues. The germline CDR1 and CDR2 sequences are GTSNPN and SVGIG (reference sequence). CDR3: CAWSAGTEKSSYNSPLHF. The CDR3 DNA sequence: TGTGCCTGGAGTGCCGGGACCGAAAAAAGCTCCTATAATTCACCCCTCCACTTT.

This clone came up a few times. The chain joins TRBV12-3 or TRBV12-4 to TRBJ1-2, with TRBD1 identical over 7 bases. This CDR3 region has 13 residues. V trimming: 7 bases; J trimming: 6 bases; junction bases outside the gene matches: 8. CDR3 coding DNA: TGTGCCAGCACCTGGACAGGTTCCAATGGCTACACCTTC. Translated: CASTWTGSNGYTF.

This clone came up many times. V is TRBV5-6 and J is TRBJ1-4; 8 positions agree with TRBD1. The CDR3 is 16 amino acids. Losses at the gene ends were 0 bases for V and 6 bases for J; bases not matched to a gene: 7. Germline lookup yields CDR1 SGHDT and CDR2 YYEEEE. CDR3 in DNA: TGTGCCAGCAGCTTGGGGCCGGGGACAGGTTATGAAAAACTGTTTTTT. Residues: CASSLGPGTGYEKLFF.

V gene TRBV5-1 combines with J gene TRBJ2-7; D possibly corresponds to TRBD2 (6 bases). V lost 4 bases, J lost 7 bases, and 15 bases lay in between. The CDR3 loop spans 13 amino acids. Germline V gene lookup returns CDR1 SGHRS and CDR2 YFSETQ. The CDR3 spells CASSGTGDREQYF. CDR3 bases: TGCGCCAGCAGCGGGACGGGGGATAGAGAGCAGTACTTC.

This rearrangement joins TRBV20-1 to TRBJ1-6, with 8 bases aligning to TRBD1. Germline V CDR1 and CDR2: DFQATT, SNEGSKA (reference sequence). The CDR3 loop spans 15 amino acids. V lost 2 bases and J lost 9; bases outside the gene matches: 9. The CDR3 reads CSARPRDRHPSPLHF. The CDR3 DNA is TGCAGTGCTAGACCCCGGGACAGGCACCCTTCACCCCTCCACTTT.

This clone counts as medium-sized. This chain joins TRBV7-2 and TRBJ1-2; D is ambiguous. Germline-derived CDR1 and CDR2 are SGHTA and FQGNSA. Trimming cost V 5 bases and J 8 bases, with 18 bases left between them. The CDR3 covers 14 residues. DNA for the CDR3: TGTGCCAGCAGCCCCCAGGTGGGAGGTGAGGGCTACACCTTC. It encodes CASSPQVGGEGYTF.

V is TRBV11-3 and J is TRBJ2-7, with 9 positions matching TRBD2. The germline gives CDR1 SGHNT, CDR2 YENEEA. Trimming at V came to 1 base and at J to 4 bases, leaving 2 bases not matched to a gene. This CDR3 has 14 residues. The CDR3 here is CASSLVAGVYEQYF. The CDR3, as DNA: TGTGCCAGCAGCTTAGTAGCGGGAGTGTACGAGCAGTACTTC.

This clone has just a few counts. CDR3 protein: CASSYGSNQPQHF. The DNA of the CDR3 is TGTGCCAGCAGTTACGGTAGCAATCAGCCCCAGCATTTT. The chain has TRBV6-5 and TRBJ1-5, with D unresolved. The germline V gene has CDR1 MNHEY and CDR2 SVGAGI. The V gene lost 2 bases and the J gene lost 0 bases, with 2 bases spanning the gap. The CDR3 consists of 13 residues.

This clone was detected only a few times. The J gene is TRBJ1-1, the V gene TRBV12-3 or TRBV12-4; D unclear. CDR3 length equals 13 residues. The V and J ends lost 6 bases and 3 bases respectively, with 11 bases between them. The CDR3 DNA is TGTGCCAGCAGCCTAAGGAGGGACACTGAAGCTTTCTTT. Residues: CASSLRRDTEAFF.

The chain has TRBV27 and TRBJ2-3, with D possibly being TRBD1 or TRBD2 (6 bases each). The CDR3 covers 14 residues. Germline loops: CDR1 MNHEY, CDR2 SMNVEV (reference sequence). The V end lost 6 bases, the J end lost 2 bases, and 12 bases lay between the germline ends. The CDR3 is CASSRRGITDTQYF. DNA for the CDR3: TGTGCCAGCAGCAGGAGGGGGATCACAGATACGCAGTATTTT.

The genes are TRBV20-1 and TRBJ2-7, with D possibly TRBD2 on 6 matching bases. Germline lookup yields CDR1 DFQATT and CDR2 SNEGSKA (reference sequence). This CDR3 is 14 amino acids long. Trimming removed 5 bases from V and 1 base from J, with 15 bases in between. As DNA, the CDR3 is TGCAGTGCTGAGCACACGGGGGAATCCTACGAGCAGTACTTC. Residues: CSAEHTGESYEQYF.

This clone has more than one count but fewer than ten. The genes are TRBV29-1 and TRBJ2-5; 12 bases are shared with TRBD2. J lost 3 bases, V lost 3 bases, and 11 bases had no gene match. Germline values: CDR1 SQVTM, CDR2 ANQGSEA. CDR3 length: 17 residues. CDR3 nucleotide sequence: TGCAGCGTTGAGAGACTAGCGGGAGTAAGAAGGAAAGAGACCCAGTACTTC. As protein: CSVERLAGVRRKETQYF.

A word on this clone: A much larger clone is a single base away; this may be a read error. This sequence joins TRBV6-2 or TRBV6-3 and TRBJ1-2, with D possibly TRBD1 on 5 matching bases. The germline gives CDR1 MNHEY, CDR2 SVGEGT. The CDR3 totals 13 residues. The CDR3, as DNA: TGTGCCAGCGTAGGGGTCGACAAGTATGACTACACCTTC. Its translation: CASVGVDKYDYTF.

J is TRBJ2-1 and V is TRBV11-2; 10 bases agree with TRBD1. V lost 7 bases to trimming and J lost 8 bases; unmatched junction nucleotides: 11. The CDR3 runs to 15 residues. Germline CDR1 and CDR2: SGHAT and FQNNGV. The CDR3 loop is CASTTLGGTGDEQFF. CDR3 DNA sequence: TGTGCCAGCACTACACTCGGGGGGACAGGGGATGAGCAGTTCTTC.

This clone occurred a few times. The V gene is TRBV20-1, the J gene TRBJ1-2; TRBD1 might be the D (5 bases). CDR3 size: 13 residues. Germline CDR1 and CDR2: DFQATT and SNEGSKA (reference sequence). V dropped 6 bases and J dropped 1 base, with 12 bases sitting between them. The CDR3 nucleotides read TGCAGTGCCCCGGGACGGCATAACTATGGCTACACCTTC. This encodes CSAPGRHNYGYTF.

Turning to this clone: The CDR3 carries no conserved terminal phenylalanine or tryptophan, so it likely arises from a read error. The CDR3 DNA reads TGTGCCAGCAGTATCAGGGGGGGTGGAGAAAACCTGTTTTGT. This encodes CASSIRGGGENLFC. This chain connects TRBV12-3 or TRBV12-4 to TRBJ1-4; 7 nucleotides line up with TRBD1. This CDR3 is 14 amino acids long.

This clone was picked up a small number of times. The CDR3 here is CASTSVYEQYF. For the CDR3, the DNA is TGTGCCAGCACCTCTGTGTACGAGCAGTACTTC. V usage is TRBV27 and J usage is TRBJ2-7; D is undetermined. Germline loops: CDR1 MNHEY, CDR2 SMNVEV (reference sequence). This CDR3 comprises 11 residues. Trimming stripped 7 bases from V and 4 bases from J, with 8 bases between.

This clone is categorized as medium-sized. This chain connects TRBV18 to TRBJ1-3, with D possibly being TRBD1 (5 bases). V was trimmed by 3 bases and J by 5 bases, leaving 11 bases between them. Germline-derived CDR1 and CDR2 are KGHSH and LQKENI. This CDR3 region has 14 residues. The CDR3 DNA sequence: TGTGCCAGCTCACCGCCCGGGGGTAGAAACACCATATATTTT. The encoded protein is CASSPPGGRNTIYF.

Relative to its sample, this clone is medium-sized (0.01 to 0.1%). At the DNA level, this CDR3 is encoded by other sequences in the same sample as well. J is TRBJ2-3 and V is TRBV2, with 11 bases lining up with TRBD2. Germline CDR1 SNHLY, CDR2 FYNNEI. V dropped 7 bases and J dropped 6; count of bases not matched to a gene: 6. This CDR3 spans 14 amino acids. CDR3 residues: CASIPGTSGDTQYF. The CDR3 DNA sequence: TGTGCCAGCATCCCTGGGACTAGCGGCGATACGCAGTATTTT.

By proportion, this clone is medium-sized. This chain connects TRBV6-1 to TRBJ2-3; D is possibly TRBD2 (6 bases). V lost 6 bases and J 2 bases, leaving 12 bases between the germline ends. This CDR3 is 14 amino acids long. Germline CDR1 and CDR2: MNHNS and SASEGT. The CDR3 here is CASSYSGSTDTQYF. As DNA, the CDR3 is TGTGCCAGCAGCTATAGCGGATCCACAGATACGCAGTATTTT.

This sequence joins TRBV28 and TRBJ2-5; D is possibly TRBD1 or TRBD2 (6 bases each). V was trimmed by 1 base and J by 4 bases, leaving 10 bases between them. Germline lookup yields CDR1 MDHEN and CDR2 SYDVKM. CDR3 length: 14 amino acids. This chain's CDR3 is CASSLLGGAETQYF. CDR3 in DNA: TGTGCCAGCAGTTTATTGGGGGGCGCAGAGACCCAGTACTTC.